Presented here are 15 T cell receptor beta chains from one specimen sequenced in a study of shared clonotypes between healthy human individuals. Profiling relied on immunoSEQ multiplex PCR, and the TCRdb table lists in-frame clones only, not all of them. The table records about 470,000 clones, roughly 80% of them present only once. Sequences were obtained from PBMCs. Source of these receptors: a woman between 35 and 50 years old in good health. Some clones in this sample may be carry-over from other donors' samples.

Of note for this clone: A much larger clone is a single base away; this may be a read error. The rearrangement uses TRBV6-6 and TRBJ2-5; D uncertain. CDR1 is MNHNY, CDR2 SVGAGI, per germline (reference sequence). Trimming shortened V by 3 bases and J by 4 bases, and 3 bases separated the two germline ends. The CDR3 runs 11 residues. CDR3 bases: TGTGCCAGCAGTTATCGAGAGACCCAGTACTTC. As protein: CASSYRETQYF.

The gene calls are TRBV5-4 and TRBJ2-7, with TRBD2 identical over 11 bases. The CDR3 has 14 residues. The V segment lost 4 bases and the J segment 3 bases; nucleotides outside the gene matches: 3. Germline CDR1 SGHNT, CDR2 YYREEE (reference sequence). Written as DNA, the CDR3 is TGTGCCAGCAGCCCTGGGACTAGCGGCTACGAGCAGTACTTC. Its translation is CASSPGTSGYEQYF.

The chain couples TRBV28 to TRBJ1-2; D call uncertain. Germline CDR1 reads MDHEN; CDR2 reads SYDVKM. Trimming cost V 6 bases and J 4 bases, with 12 bases left between them. The CDR3 consists of 13 residues. CDR3 nucleotide sequence: TGTGCCAGCAGCCCGGGGAGTGGCTATGGCTACACCTTC. Translation: CASSPGSGYGYTF.

This rearrangement joins TRBV4-2 to TRBJ2-1; 8 positions match TRBD2. This CDR3 comprises 14 residues. J lost 9 bases, V lost 5 bases, and 9 bases had no gene match. CDR1 is LGHNA and CDR2 is YNFKEQ in the germline V gene. The CDR3 reads CASSFSGTLGEQFF. The CDR3, as DNA: TGTGCCAGCAGCTTTAGCGGGACCCTCGGTGAGCAGTTCTTC.

The chain links TRBV7-9 to TRBJ2-1; 11 nucleotides match TRBD2. The J segment lost 0 bases and the V segment lost 5 bases, leaving 6 bases of the junction unmatched. From germline, CDR1 is SEHNR and CDR2 FQNEAQ (reference sequence). The CDR3 has 17 amino acids. Written as DNA, the CDR3 is TGTGCCAGCAGCCCCCATGGACTAGCGGGCTCCTACAATGAGCAGTTCTTC. It is translated as CASSPHGLAGSYNEQFF. The variable domain in full, with the rest retrieved from reference TRBV7-9 and TRBJ2-1, is DTGVSQNPRHKITKRGQNVTFRCDPISEHNRLYWYRQTLGQGPEFLTYFQNEAQLEKSRLLSDRFSAERPKGSFSTLEIQRTEQGDSAMYLCASSPHGLAGSYNEQFFGPGTRLTVL.

V usage is TRBV7-3 and J usage is TRBJ2-3; TRBD1 aligns across 8 bases. Germline CDR1 SGHTA, CDR2 FQGTGA. V lost 4 bases and J lost 5; bases outside the gene matches: 2. This CDR3 spans 13 amino acids. DNA for the CDR3: TGTGCCAGCAGCTCAACAGGGGGAGATACGCAGTATTTT. It codes for CASSSTGGDTQYF.

The chain has TRBV10-1 and TRBJ2-7; TRBD2 agrees at 7 bases. CDR3 length: 13 amino acids. Trimming took 6 bases from V and 2 from J; bases not matched to a gene: 4. Germline CDR1 and CDR2: WNHNN and SYGVQD (reference sequence). CDR3 residues: CASSPSGTYEQYF. Written as DNA, the CDR3 is TGCGCCAGCAGCCCTAGCGGTACCTACGAGCAGTACTTC.

The gene calls are TRBV5-1 and TRBJ2-5; possible D gene TRBD2, 6 bases. CDR1 and CDR2 (germline): SGHRS, YFSETQ. Trimming removed 1 base from V and 0 bases from J, with 13 bases in between. The CDR3 length is 16 residues. The CDR3 nucleotides are TGCGCCAGCAGCTTGAACTACGGAGGGGACCAAGAGACCCAGTACTTC. As protein: CASSLNYGGDQETQYF. Looking up the rest from reference TRBV5-1 and TRBJ2-5 gives the full variable domain: KAGVTQTPRYLIKTRGQQVTLSCSPISGHRSVSWYQQTPGQGLQFLFEYFSETQRNKGNFPGRFSGRQFSNSRSEMNVSTLELGDSALYLCASSLNYGGDQETQYFGPGTRLLVL.

The V and J genes are TRBV7-9 and TRBJ1-2; no clear D. The germline V and J ends were trimmed by 6 bases and 2 bases, with 13 bases remaining between them. The V gene's germline CDR1 is SEHNR and CDR2 FQNEAQ (reference sequence). The CDR3 spans 14 residues. The CDR3 sequence: CASSLTANNYGYTF. The CDR3 DNA sequence: TGTGCCAGCAGTTTAACAGCAAACAACTATGGCTACACCTTC.

CDR3 in amino acids: CATSSARLGGTDTQYF. In DNA form, the CDR3 reads TGTGCCACCAGCAGCGCCCGTCTGGGCGGCACAGATACGCAGTATTTT. The V and J genes are TRBV15 and TRBJ2-3; D not resolved. Germline CDR1 is LNHNV and CDR2 is YYDKDF (reference sequence). With 3 bases removed from V and 1 base from J, the gap between germline ends came to 14 bases. CDR3 size: 16 residues.

This clone has a single count. A much larger clone differs by one base, so this may be a read error. The sample carries other DNA sequences with the same CDR3. This chain uses TRBV7-2 with TRBJ1-5; D might be TRBD1 (5 bases). The germline gives CDR1 SGHTA, CDR2 FQGNSA. Between the trimmed V and J ends, which lost 2 bases and 5 bases, there was a span of 7 bases. The CDR3 is 13 residues long. CDR3 DNA: TGTGCCAGCAGCTTAAGAGGGGATCAGCCCCAGCATTTT. The encoded protein is CASSLRGDQPQHF.

This chain links TRBV5-1 with TRBJ1-5, with D tentatively TRBD1 (5 bases). The CDR3 contains 13 residues. Trimming took 4 bases from V and 10 from J, leaving 15 bases between them. CDR1 is SGHRS, CDR2 YFSETQ, per germline. Written as DNA, the CDR3 is TGCGCCAGCAGCCCGGAGGCAGGGACCCCCCAGCATTTT. It is translated as CASSPEAGTPQHF.

The J gene is TRBJ1-1, the V gene TRBV18; TRBD1 is a possible D gene (5 bases). V shed 2 bases and J shed 4 bases, with 17 bases lying between them. CDR3 length: 16 amino acids. CDR1 is KGHSH and CDR2 is LQKENI in the germline V gene. CDR3 in amino acids: CASSPGTGRISTEAFF. CDR3 DNA: TGTGCCAGCTCACCAGGAACAGGACGGATAAGCACTGAAGCTTTCTTT.

This chain connects TRBV7-2 to TRBJ1-2; D call uncertain. Germline lookup yields CDR1 SGHTA and CDR2 FQGNSA. The CDR3 sequence is 15 residues long. Trimming cost V 4 bases and J 3 bases, with 15 bases left between them. The CDR3 loop reads CASSYPGAAHYGYTF. The CDR3 nucleotides read TGTGCCAGCAGCTACCCCGGAGCAGCCCACTATGGCTACACCTTC.

This clone was counted between two and nine times. This chain joins TRBV5-1 and TRBJ1-2; TRBD1 agrees at 8 bases. V trimming: 4 bases; J trimming: 8 bases; junction bases outside the gene matches: 7. This CDR3 has 13 residues. The germline CDR1 and CDR2 sequences are SGHRS and YFSETQ. The CDR3 coding sequence is TGCGCCAGCAGCCCGGACAGGGTGGAAGGCTACACCTTC. Amino acids: CASSPDRVEGYTF.